This T cell receptor beta chain came from a study of cytomegalovirus exposure and HLA in healthy donors. CDR1 is MGHRA and CDR2 is YSYEKL in the germline V gene. The CDR3 contains 12 residues. Trimming cost V 1 base and J 6 bases, with 6 bases left between them. Study-wide results and caveats: The study listed 150 to 200 cytomegalovirus-associated TCR beta chains.

As concerns this clone: Its antigen is not known.

The protocol was immunoSEQ multiplex PCR, while the TCRdb copy is restricted to in-frame clones and leaves out a portion. The data hold approximately 200,000 clones, with 84% observed a single time. Sequencing used PBMCs. The rearrangement uses TRBV4-1 and TRBJ1-1; D unclear. This TCR derives from a man younger than 35 in good health and CMV-seropositive. The CDR3 loop reads CASSQGQAEAFF. The DNA for the CDR3 is TGCGCCAGCAGCCAAGGGCAAGCTGAAGCTTTCTTT.